A selection of T cell receptor beta chains follows, all from one sample in a study of T cells after yellow fever vaccination. Via MiXCR, TCRdb re-called the 5' RACE reads, giving one row per CDR3 protein. Altogether more than 95,000 distinct CDR3 sequences are present, under 9% being singletons, with the ten largest covering approximately 39%. The material was CD8+ T cells sorted from PBMCs, obtained on the day of the yellow fever booster vaccination. These receptors all stem from a man between 18 and 29 years old who received the YFV17D yellow fever vaccine. The CDR3 runs from the conserved cysteine through the conserved F or W.

V gene,CDR3 protein
TRBV10-1,CASSSTPNTGELFF
TRBV29-1,CSVEDAEEGYTF
TRBV3-1,CASRDRGFDTGELFF
TRBV10-3,CAIRSGTGGLETQYF
TRBV28,CASSSYIKDTRPWPQHF
TRBV5-4,CASSLGAGSPYEQYF
TRBV6-4,CASQYHPLRAKNIQYF
TRBV6-5,CASSRGTYNEQFF
TRBV4-1,CASSTRTANQPQHF
TRBV20-1,CSAPGAGGRDKNIQYF
TRBV6-2/TRBV6-3,CASSFDSPDLDGYTF
TRBV7-6,CASMPLAATFTDTQYF
TRBV27,CASSLLGQGNTDTQYF
TRBV19,CASSIAGVEGYTF
TRBV6-2/TRBV6-3,CASSYENYNEQFF
TRBV12-3/TRBV12-4,CASRHSTGGGETQYF